This TCR beta chain was recovered during a study of T-cell reconstitution after alpha-beta-depleted transplantation in children. This clonotype was counted between two and nine times. V lost 8 bases and J 4 bases, leaving 12 bases between the germline ends. The CDR3 extends over 12 amino acids. CDR1 is SEHNR and CDR2 is FQNEAQ in the germline V gene (reference sequence). Preparation of the TCRbeta library was carried out with unique molecular identifiers. TCRdb fed the PCR reads into MiXCR, producing one record per CDR3 protein. This table holds about 870,000 distinct CDR3 sequences, 16% found once. The origin of this receptor is a male patient younger than 18 who had a stem cell transplant for acute lymphoblastic leukemia, so the T cells may come from the graft donor. This material consisted of PBMCs, mostly from graft donor cells, taken 360 days after TCRalphabeta/CD19-depleted stem cell transplant. The chain links TRBV7-9 to TRBJ2-7, with D possibly being TRBD2 (6 bases). The CDR3 DNA is TGTGCCAGCGACGGGAGAGGGTACGAGCAGTACTTC. Amino acids: CASDGRGYEQYF.